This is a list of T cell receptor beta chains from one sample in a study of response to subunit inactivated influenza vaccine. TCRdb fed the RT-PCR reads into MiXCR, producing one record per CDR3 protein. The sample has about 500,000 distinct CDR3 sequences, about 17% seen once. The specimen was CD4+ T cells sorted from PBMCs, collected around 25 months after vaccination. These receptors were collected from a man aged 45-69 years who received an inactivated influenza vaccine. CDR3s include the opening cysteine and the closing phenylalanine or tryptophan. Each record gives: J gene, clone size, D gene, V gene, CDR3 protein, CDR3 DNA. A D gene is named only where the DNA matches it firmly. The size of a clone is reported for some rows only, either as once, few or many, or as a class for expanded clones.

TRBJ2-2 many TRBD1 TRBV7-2 CASSLSGTGNTGELFF TGTGCCAGCAGCTTATCCGGGACAGGGAACACCGGGGAGCTGTTTTTT
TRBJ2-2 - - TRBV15 CATSLNTGELFF TGTGCCACCAGCCTGAACACCGGGGAGCTGTTTTTT
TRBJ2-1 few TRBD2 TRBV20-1 CSARVSSGGGNNEQFF TGCAGTGCTAGAGTATCTAGCGGGGGGGGAAACAATGAGCAGTTCTTC
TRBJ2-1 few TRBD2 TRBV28 CASSSLAGGADEQFF TGTGCCAGCAGTTCTTTAGCGGGAGGGGCTGATGAGCAGTTCTTC
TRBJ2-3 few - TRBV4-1 CASSQKTSPTDTQYF TGCGCCAGCAGCCAAAAAACCTCTCCCACAGATACGCAGTATTTT
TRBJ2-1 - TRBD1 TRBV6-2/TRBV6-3 CASRKTGGVENEQFF TGTGCCAGCAGGAAGACAGGGGGCGTAGAAAATGAGCAGTTCTTC
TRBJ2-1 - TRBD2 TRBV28 CASSSPVAAGGPGEQFF TGTGCCAGCAGTTCCCCGGTTGCGGCGGGGGGGCCGGGTGAGCAGTTCTTC
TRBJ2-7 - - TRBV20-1 CSASLLGGQEQYF TGCAGTGCTAGTTTATTGGGGGGCCAGGAGCAGTACTTC
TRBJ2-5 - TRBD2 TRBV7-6 CASSFGGRMVETQYF TGTGCCAGCAGCTTTGGCGGGAGAATGGTAGAGACCCAGTACTTC
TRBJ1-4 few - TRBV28 CASRHRDGREKLFF TGTGCCAGCAGACACCGGGACGGGAGAGAAAAACTGTTTTTT
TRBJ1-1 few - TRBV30 CAWETGNTEAFF TGTGCCTGGGAAACAGGGAACACTGAAGCTTTCTTT
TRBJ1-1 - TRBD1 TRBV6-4 CASNLVLRGFDRGRGNTEAFF TGTGCCAGCAATCTGGTACTAAGGGGCTTCGACAGGGGGCGCGGGAACACTGAAGCTTTCTTT
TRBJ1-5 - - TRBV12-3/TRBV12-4 CASRTQDDSNQPQHF TGTGCCAGCAGGACGCAGGATGATAGCAATCAGCCCCAGCATTTT
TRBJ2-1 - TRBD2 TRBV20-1 CSARNPGLAGGEQFF TGCAGTGCTAGGAACCCGGGACTAGCGGGAGGTGAGCAGTTCTTC
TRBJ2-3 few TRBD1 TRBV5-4 CASSLDRGLTDTQYF TGTGCCAGCAGCTTGGACAGGGGTCTCACAGATACGCAGTATTTT
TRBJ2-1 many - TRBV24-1 CATSESGVNEQFF TGTGCCACCAGTGAATCTGGGGTGAATGAGCAGTTCTTC
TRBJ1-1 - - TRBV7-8 CASSLERAMNTEAFF TGTGCCAGCAGCTTAGAGAGAGCAATGAACACTGAAGCTTTCTTT
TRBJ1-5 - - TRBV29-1 CSVEVGGAGNQPQHF TGCAGCGTTGAAGTAGGAGGGGCGGGCAATCAGCCCCAGCATTTT
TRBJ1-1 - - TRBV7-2 CASSSGQTPTEAFF TGTGCCAGCAGTTCAGGACAGACGCCCACTGAAGCTTTCTTT
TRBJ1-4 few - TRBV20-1 CSARDGTVASVF TGCAGTGCTAGAGATGGCACAGTTGCATCTGTTTTT